Presented here are 17 T cell receptor beta chains from one specimen sequenced in a study of blood T cell repertoires in COVID-19. Here immunoSEQ multiplex PCR was the method, and the copy in TCRdb shows in-frame clones only, minus some. This table has around 310,000 clones, roughly 90% appearing once. The material sequenced was PBMCs or T cells enriched from blood (not recorded which). These receptors originate from a woman in her 30s who had recovered from COVID-19.

The chain recombines TRBV4-2 with TRBJ1-1; D is undetermined. The CDR3 is 16 amino acids. The germline V gene has CDR1 LGHNA and CDR2 YNFKEQ. V gave up 4 bases and J gave up 0 bases, with 15 bases separating them. CDR3 residues: CASSPQRGLLNTEAFF. The DNA for the CDR3 is TGTGCCAGCAGCCCCCAGCGCGGACTCCTGAACACTGAAGCTTTCTTT.

The V call is TRBV15, the J call TRBJ2-7; 10 bases are shared with TRBD1. Trimming removed 3 bases from V and 5 bases from J; junction bases left unmatched: 7. CDR3 length: 15 residues. The germline CDR1 and CDR2 sequences are LNHNV and YYDKDF (reference sequence). CDR3 protein: CATSSPGTGANEQYF. In nucleotides, the CDR3 is TGTGCCACCAGCAGCCCCGGGACAGGGGCCAACGAGCAGTACTTC.

This chain links TRBV5-1 with TRBJ2-1, with 8 bases matching TRBD2. The germline V gene has CDR1 SGHRS and CDR2 YFSETQ. Losses at the gene ends were 1 base for V and 7 bases for J; bases not matched to a gene: 4. The CDR3 has 14 amino acids. The CDR3 DNA reads as TGCGCCAGCAGCTTGTTTGCTAGCGGGAATGAGCAGTTCTTC. It codes for CASSLFASGNEQFF. The whole variable domain, remainder taken from reference TRBV5-1 and TRBJ2-1, is KAGVTQTPRYLIKTRGQQVTLSCSPISGHRSVSWYQQTPGQGLQFLFEYFSETQRNKGNFPGRFSGRQFSNSRSEMNVSTLELGDSALYLCASSLFASGNEQFFGPGTRLTVL.

The V gene is TRBV5-4, the J gene TRBJ2-7; 13 nucleotides match TRBD2. This CDR3 spans 15 amino acids. Germline CDR1 and CDR2: SGHNT and YYREEE (reference sequence). The V gene end was trimmed by 4 bases and the J gene end by 2 bases; junction bases not matched to a gene: 3. DNA of the CDR3: TGTGCCAGCAGCCCTGGACTAGCGGGAGCCTACGAGCAGTACTTC. This encodes CASSPGLAGAYEQYF.

The chain is built from TRBV7-2 and TRBJ1-2, with 7 positions matching TRBD1. Germline CDR1 and CDR2: SGHTA and FQGNSA. J lost 4 bases, V lost 3 bases, and 2 bases had no gene match. This CDR3 region has 13 residues. CDR3 residues: CASSLGQSYGYTF. For the CDR3, the DNA is TGTGCCAGCAGCTTGGGACAGTCCTATGGCTACACCTTC.

This chain connects TRBV19 to TRBJ2-3; 14 nucleotides align to TRBD2. The CDR3 length is 17 residues. Germline loops: CDR1 LNHDA, CDR2 SQIVND (reference sequence). The junction had 7 bases not matched to a gene; V was cut back by 5 bases and J by 3 bases. Here the CDR3 DNA reads TGTGCCAGTAGTGCGGGACTAGCGGGAGTTTTTACAGATACGCAGTATTTT. It yields the protein CASSAGLAGVFTDTQYF.

V and J are TRBV2 and TRBJ2-3; D perhaps matches TRBD2 (5 bases). The CDR3 has 14 residues. Germline CDR1 SNHLY, CDR2 FYNNEI. V lost 8 bases to trimming and J lost 3 bases, with 15 bases between them. CDR3 sequence: CASPRERATDTQYF. CDR3 sequence (DNA): TGTGCCAGCCCGAGGGAGAGGGCGACAGATACGCAGTATTTT.

The CDR3 bases are TGCGCCAGCCAGAGCCGGGGATCTGGAAACACCATATATTTT. Translation gives CASQSRGSGNTIYF. J is TRBJ1-3 and V is TRBV4-1; D is undetermined. Germline V gene sequence: CDR1 MGHRA, CDR2 YSYEKL. This CDR3 comprises 14 residues. The germline V and J ends were trimmed by 8 bases and 1 base, with 12 bases remaining between them.

V gene TRBV19 combines with J gene TRBJ2-7; D is ambiguous. The germline gives CDR1 LNHDA, CDR2 SQIVND (reference sequence). CDR3 length: 13 amino acids. Trimming took off 5 bases at V and 0 bases at J, with 8 bases between the two ends. The CDR3 sequence: CASSWRISYEQYF. The CDR3 nucleotides are TGTGCCAGTAGTTGGCGGATCTCCTACGAGCAGTACTTC.

Regarding this clone: A much larger clone lies one base from this, so it may be a read error. The chain carries TRBV27 and TRBJ2-7, with TRBD1 matching 9 bases. The CDR3 is made up of 14 amino acids. With V trimmed by 4 bases and J by 2 bases, 3 bases remained unmatched. Germline CDR1 is MNHEY and CDR2 is SMNVEV (reference sequence). The CDR3 nucleotides are TGTGCCAGCAGTTACGACAGGGGGACCTACGAGCAGTACTTC. It is translated as CASSYDRGTYEQYF.

This clone was picked up one time. The V gene is TRBV5-6, the J gene TRBJ1-1; maybe TRBD1 (6 bases). CDR3 length equals 15 residues. Trimming took 5 bases from V and 4 from J, leaving 18 bases between them. Germline-derived CDR1 and CDR2 are SGHDT and YYEEEE. CDR3 residues: CASRLSQGFITEAFF. CDR3 nucleotides: TGTGCCAGCAGACTTAGCCAGGGGTTTATCACTGAAGCTTTCTTT.

The CDR3 nucleotides are TGTGCCAGCAGTTACTCTCTAGGTGCCGCTAGCTCCTACGAGCAGTACTTC. It codes for CASSYSLGAASSYEQYF. The chain recombines TRBV6-2 or TRBV6-3 with TRBJ2-7; D is undetermined. The CDR3 consists of 17 residues. CDR1 and CDR2 (germline): MNHEY, SVGEGT. V lost 0 bases and J 0 bases, leaving 15 bases between the germline ends.

The chain uses TRBV3-1 (or the pseudogene TRBV3-2) and TRBJ2-5; D gene ambiguous. V shed 1 base and J shed 5 bases, with 5 bases lying between them. CDR1 LGHDT and CDR2 YNNKEL come from the germline V gene (reference sequence). This CDR3 is 12 amino acids long. In nucleotides, the CDR3 is TGTGCCAGCAGCCAAGCGCAGGAGACCCAGTACTTC. This encodes CASSQAQETQYF.

The genes are TRBV27 and TRBJ2-1, with D perhaps TRBD2 (6 bases). V shed 10 bases and J shed 7 bases, with 11 bases lying between them. This CDR3 is 11 amino acids long. Looked up from germline, CDR1 is MNHEY and CDR2 is SMNVEV (reference sequence). Here the CDR3 reads CATRRVNEQFF. The CDR3 region has the DNA TGTGCCACTCGGAGGGTGAATGAGCAGTTCTTC.

The chain has TRBV6-5 and TRBJ1-2, with D tentatively TRBD1 (6 bases). This CDR3 contains 15 residues. Germline values: CDR1 MNHEY, CDR2 SVGAGI. V was clipped by 5 bases and J by 4 bases, with 17 bases between them. In nucleotides, the CDR3 is TGTGCCAGCAGTCCCGGACAGCCTCGCTTCTATGGCTACACCTTC. Translated, it gives CASSPGQPRFYGYTF.

The chain uses TRBV28 and TRBJ1-2; TRBD1 matches at 8 bases. Germline V lookup: CDR1 MDHEN, CDR2 SYDVKM. Germline trimming cut 4 bases from V and 7 bases from J; bases unmatched to any gene: 11. This CDR3 spans 15 amino acids. The CDR3 sequence: CASSSGQVVASGYTF. The CDR3 coding sequence is TGTGCCAGCAGTTCGGGACAGGTAGTCGCCTCTGGCTACACCTTC.

The genes are TRBV5-1 and TRBJ2-7, with 7 bases matching TRBD1. CDR1 and CDR2 (germline): SGHRS, YFSETQ. The V and J ends lost 4 bases and 3 bases, in that order; junction bases with no gene match: 16. The CDR3 spans 17 residues. The CDR3 is CASSPEGPGQTHYEQYF. CDR3 DNA: TGCGCCAGCAGCCCGGAAGGACCGGGACAGACACACTACGAGCAGTACTTC.